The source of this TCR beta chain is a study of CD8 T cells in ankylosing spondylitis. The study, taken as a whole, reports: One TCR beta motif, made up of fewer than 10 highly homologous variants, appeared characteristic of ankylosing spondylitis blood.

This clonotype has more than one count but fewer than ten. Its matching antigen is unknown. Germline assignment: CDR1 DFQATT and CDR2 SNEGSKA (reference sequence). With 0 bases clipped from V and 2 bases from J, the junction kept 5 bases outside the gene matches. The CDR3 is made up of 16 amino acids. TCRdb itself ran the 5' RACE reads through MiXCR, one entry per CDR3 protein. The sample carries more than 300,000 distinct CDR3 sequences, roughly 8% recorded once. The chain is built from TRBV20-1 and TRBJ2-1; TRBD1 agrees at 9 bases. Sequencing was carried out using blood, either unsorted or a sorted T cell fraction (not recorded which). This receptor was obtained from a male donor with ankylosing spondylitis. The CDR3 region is CSAREFRDRAYNEQFF. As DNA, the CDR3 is TGCAGTGCTAGAGAATTCCGGGACAGGGCCTACAATGAGCAGTTCTTC.